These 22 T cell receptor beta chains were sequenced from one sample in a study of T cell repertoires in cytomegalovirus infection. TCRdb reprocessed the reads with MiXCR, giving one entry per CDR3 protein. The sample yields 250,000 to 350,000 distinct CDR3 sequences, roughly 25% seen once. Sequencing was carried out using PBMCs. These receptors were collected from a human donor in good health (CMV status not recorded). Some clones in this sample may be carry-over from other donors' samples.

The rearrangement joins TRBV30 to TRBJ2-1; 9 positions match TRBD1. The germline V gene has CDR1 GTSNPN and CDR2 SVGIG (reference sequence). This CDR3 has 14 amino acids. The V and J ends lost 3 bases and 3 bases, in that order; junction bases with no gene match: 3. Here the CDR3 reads CAWRVGQGYNEQFF. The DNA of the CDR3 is TGTGCCTGGAGAGTGGGACAGGGCTACAATGAGCAGTTCTTC.

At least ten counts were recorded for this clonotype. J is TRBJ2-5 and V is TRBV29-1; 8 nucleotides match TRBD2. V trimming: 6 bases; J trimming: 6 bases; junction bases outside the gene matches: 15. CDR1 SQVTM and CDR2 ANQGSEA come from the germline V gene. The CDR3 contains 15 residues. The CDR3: CSVGGLSGRTKTQYF. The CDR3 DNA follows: TGCAGCGTGGGGGGTCTAAGCGGGAGAACTAAGACCCAGTACTTC. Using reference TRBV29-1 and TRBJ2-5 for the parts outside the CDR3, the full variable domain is SAVISQKPSRDICQRGTSLTIQCQVDSQVTMMFWYRQQPGQSLTLIATANQGSEATYESGFVIDKFPISRPNLTFSTLTVSNMSPEDSSIYLCSVGGLSGRTKTQYFGPGTRLLVL.

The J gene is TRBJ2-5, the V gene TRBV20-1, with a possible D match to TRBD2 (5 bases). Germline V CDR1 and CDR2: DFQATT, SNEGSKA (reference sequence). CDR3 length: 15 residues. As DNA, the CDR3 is TGCAGCCCCCAACGGGCTTCAAGAGGAGGAGAGACCCAGTACTTC. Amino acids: CSPQRASRGGETQYF.

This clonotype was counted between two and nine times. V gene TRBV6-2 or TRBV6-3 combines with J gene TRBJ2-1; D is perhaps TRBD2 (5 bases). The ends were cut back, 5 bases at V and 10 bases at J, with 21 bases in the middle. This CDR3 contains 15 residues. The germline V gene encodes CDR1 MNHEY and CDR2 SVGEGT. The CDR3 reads CASSRPGNQQGEQFF. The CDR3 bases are TGTGCCAGCAGTCGCCCCGGGAACCAACAAGGGGAGCAGTTCTTC.

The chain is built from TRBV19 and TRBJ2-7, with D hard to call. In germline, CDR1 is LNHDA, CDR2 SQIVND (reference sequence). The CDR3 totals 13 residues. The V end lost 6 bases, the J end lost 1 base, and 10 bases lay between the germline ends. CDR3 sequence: CASRERGSYEQYF. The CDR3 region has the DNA TGTGCCAGTAGGGAACGTGGATCCTACGAGCAGTACTTC. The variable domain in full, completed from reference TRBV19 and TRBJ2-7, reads DGGITQSPKYLFRKEGQNVTLSCEQNLNHDAMYWYRQDPGQGLRLIYYSQIVNDFQKGDIAEGYSVSREKKESFPLTVTSAQKNPTAFYLCASRERGSYEQYFGPGTRLTVT.

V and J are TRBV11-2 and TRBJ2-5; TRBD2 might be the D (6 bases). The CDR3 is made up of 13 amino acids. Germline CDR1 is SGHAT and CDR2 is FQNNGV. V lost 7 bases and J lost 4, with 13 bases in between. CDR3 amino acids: CASMNLAIETQYF. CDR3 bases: TGTGCCAGCATGAATCTAGCGATAGAGACCCAGTACTTC. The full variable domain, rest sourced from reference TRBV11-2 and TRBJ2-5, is EAGVAQSPRYKIIEKRQSVAFWCNPISGHATLYWYQQILGQGPKLLIQFQNNGVVDDSQLPKDRFSAERLKGVDSTLKIQPAKLEDSAVYLCASMNLAIETQYFGPGTRLLVL.

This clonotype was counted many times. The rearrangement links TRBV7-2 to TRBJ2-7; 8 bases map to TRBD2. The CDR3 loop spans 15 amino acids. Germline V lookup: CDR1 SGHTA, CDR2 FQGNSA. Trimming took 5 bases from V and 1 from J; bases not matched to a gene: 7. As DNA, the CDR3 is TGTGCCAGCAGCCCGGGGGGGTTTGTGTCCTACGAGCAGTACTTC. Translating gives CASSPGGFVSYEQYF. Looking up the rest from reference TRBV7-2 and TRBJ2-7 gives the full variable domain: GAGVSQSPSNKVTEKGKDVELRCDPISGHTALYWYRQSLGQGLEFLIYFQGNSAPDKSGLPSDRFSAERTGGSVSTLTIQRTQQEDSAVYLCASSPGGFVSYEQYFGPGTRLTVT.

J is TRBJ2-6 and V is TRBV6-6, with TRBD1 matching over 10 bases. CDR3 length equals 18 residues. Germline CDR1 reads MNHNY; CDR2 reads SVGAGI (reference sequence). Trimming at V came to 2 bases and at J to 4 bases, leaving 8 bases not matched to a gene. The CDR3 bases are TGTGCCAGCAGTTACGACAGGGGGCCCGCTCTGGGGGCCAACGTCCTGACTTTC. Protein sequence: CASSYDRGPALGANVLTF.

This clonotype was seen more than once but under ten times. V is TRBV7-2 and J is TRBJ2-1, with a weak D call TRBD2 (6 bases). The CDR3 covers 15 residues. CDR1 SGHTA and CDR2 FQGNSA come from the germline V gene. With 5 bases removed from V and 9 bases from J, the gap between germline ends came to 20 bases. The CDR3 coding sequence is TGTGCCAGCAGCCGCTTTGGGGGGAGTTTGATTGAGCAGTTCTTC. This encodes CASSRFGGSLIEQFF.

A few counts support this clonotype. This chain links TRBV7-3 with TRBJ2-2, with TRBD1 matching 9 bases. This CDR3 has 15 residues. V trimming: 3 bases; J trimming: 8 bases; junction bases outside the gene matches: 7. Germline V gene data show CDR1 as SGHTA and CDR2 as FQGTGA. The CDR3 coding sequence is TGTGCCAGCAGCTTGACAGGACAGGGGTATGGGGAGCTGTTTTTT. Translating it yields CASSLTGQGYGELFF. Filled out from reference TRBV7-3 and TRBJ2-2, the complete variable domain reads GAGVSQTPSNKVTEKGKYVELRCDPISGHTALYWYRQSLGQGPEFLIYFQGTGAADDSGLPNDRFFAVRPEGSVSTLKIQRTERGDSAVYLCASSLTGQGYGELFFGEGSRLTVL.

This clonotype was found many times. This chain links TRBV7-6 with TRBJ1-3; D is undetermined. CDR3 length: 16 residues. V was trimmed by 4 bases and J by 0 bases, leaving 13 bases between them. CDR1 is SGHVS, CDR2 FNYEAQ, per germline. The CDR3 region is CASSSLSDFSGNTIYF. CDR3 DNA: TGTGCCAGCAGCTCCCTTTCAGATTTCTCTGGAAACACCATATATTTT.

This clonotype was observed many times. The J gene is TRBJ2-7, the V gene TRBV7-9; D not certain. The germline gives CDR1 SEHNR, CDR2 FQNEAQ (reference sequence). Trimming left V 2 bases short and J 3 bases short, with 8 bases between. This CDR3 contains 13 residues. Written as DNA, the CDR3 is TGTGCCAGCAGCTTAAACCAGAACTACGAGCAGTACTTC. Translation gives CASSLNQNYEQYF.

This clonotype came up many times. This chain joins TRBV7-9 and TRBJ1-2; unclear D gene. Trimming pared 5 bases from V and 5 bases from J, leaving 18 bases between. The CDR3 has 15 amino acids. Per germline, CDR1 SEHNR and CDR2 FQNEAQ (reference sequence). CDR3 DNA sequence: TGTGCCAGCAGCCGAGGGATACCTAATTTGTATGGCTACACCTTC. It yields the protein CASSRGIPNLYGYTF.

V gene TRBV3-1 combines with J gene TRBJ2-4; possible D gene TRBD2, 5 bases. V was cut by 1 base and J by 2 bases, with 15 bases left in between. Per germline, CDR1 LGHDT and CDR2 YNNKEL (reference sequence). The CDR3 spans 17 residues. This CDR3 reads CASSQGRGSKTKNIQYF. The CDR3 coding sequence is TGTGCCAGCAGCCAAGGACGAGGGAGTAAAACCAAAAACATTCAGTACTTC.

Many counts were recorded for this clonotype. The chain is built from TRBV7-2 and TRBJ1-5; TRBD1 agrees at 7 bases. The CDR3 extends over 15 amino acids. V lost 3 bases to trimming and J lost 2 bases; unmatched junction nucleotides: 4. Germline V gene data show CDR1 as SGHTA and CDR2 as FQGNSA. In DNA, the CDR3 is TGTGCCAGCAGCTTCGGGACAGATCGCAATCAGCCCCAGCATTTT. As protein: CASSFGTDRNQPQHF.

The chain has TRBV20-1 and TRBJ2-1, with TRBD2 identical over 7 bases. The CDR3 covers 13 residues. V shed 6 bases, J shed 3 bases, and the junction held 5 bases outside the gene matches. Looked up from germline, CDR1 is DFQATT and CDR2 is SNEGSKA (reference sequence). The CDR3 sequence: CSAYGLVYNEQFF. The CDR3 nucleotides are TGCAGTGCGTACGGACTAGTCTACAATGAGCAGTTCTTC.

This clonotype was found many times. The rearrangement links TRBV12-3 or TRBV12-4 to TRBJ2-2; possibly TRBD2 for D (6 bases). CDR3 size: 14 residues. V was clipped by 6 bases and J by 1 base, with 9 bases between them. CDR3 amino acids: CASRRTKNTGELFF. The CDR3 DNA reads TGTGCCAGCAGGCGGACTAAGAACACCGGGGAGCTGTTTTTT.

The CDR3 DNA sequence: TGCGCCAGCAGCTTGCAGGGGGCGGAAACTGAAGCTTTCTTT. Amino acid sequence: CASSLQGAETEAFF. This chain uses TRBV5-1 with TRBJ1-1; TRBD1 matches 8 bases. This CDR3 contains 14 residues. After removal of 1 base from V and 5 bases from J, the junction contained 4 bases not matched to a gene. Germline V gene sequence: CDR1 SGHRS, CDR2 YFSETQ.

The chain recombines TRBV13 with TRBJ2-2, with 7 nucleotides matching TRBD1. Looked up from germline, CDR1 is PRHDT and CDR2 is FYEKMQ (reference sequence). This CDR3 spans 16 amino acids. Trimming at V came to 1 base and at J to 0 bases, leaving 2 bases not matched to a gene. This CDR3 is CASSLEGAANTGELFF. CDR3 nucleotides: TGTGCCAGCAGCTTAGAGGGGGCTGCGAACACCGGGGAGCTGTTTTTT. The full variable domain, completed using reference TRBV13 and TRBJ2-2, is AAGVIQSPRHLIKEKRETATLKCYPIPRHDTVYWYQQGPGQDPQFLISFYEKMQSDKGSIPDRFSAQQFSDYHSELNMSSLELGDSALYFCASSLEGAANTGELFFGEGSRLTVL.

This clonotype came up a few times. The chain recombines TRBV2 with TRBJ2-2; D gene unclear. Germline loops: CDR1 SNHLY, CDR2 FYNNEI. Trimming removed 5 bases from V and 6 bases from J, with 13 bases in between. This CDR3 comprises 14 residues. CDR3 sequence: CASSRLIQAGELFF. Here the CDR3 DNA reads TGTGCCAGCAGTCGACTGATCCAGGCCGGGGAGCTGTTTTTT.

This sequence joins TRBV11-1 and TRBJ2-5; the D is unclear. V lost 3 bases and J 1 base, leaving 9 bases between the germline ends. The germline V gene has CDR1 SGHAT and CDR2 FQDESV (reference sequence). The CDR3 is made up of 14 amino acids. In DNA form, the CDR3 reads TGTGCCAGCAGCTTGAGACTGAGCCAAGAGACCCAGTACTTC. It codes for CASSLRLSQETQYF.

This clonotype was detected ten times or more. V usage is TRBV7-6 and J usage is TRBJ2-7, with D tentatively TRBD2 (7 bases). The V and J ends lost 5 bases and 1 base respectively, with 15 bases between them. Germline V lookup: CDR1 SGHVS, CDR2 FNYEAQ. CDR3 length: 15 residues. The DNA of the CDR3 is TGTGCCAGCAGCAATAGGGGGGGAACTTCCTACGAGCAGTACTTC. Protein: CASSNRGGTSYEQYF.